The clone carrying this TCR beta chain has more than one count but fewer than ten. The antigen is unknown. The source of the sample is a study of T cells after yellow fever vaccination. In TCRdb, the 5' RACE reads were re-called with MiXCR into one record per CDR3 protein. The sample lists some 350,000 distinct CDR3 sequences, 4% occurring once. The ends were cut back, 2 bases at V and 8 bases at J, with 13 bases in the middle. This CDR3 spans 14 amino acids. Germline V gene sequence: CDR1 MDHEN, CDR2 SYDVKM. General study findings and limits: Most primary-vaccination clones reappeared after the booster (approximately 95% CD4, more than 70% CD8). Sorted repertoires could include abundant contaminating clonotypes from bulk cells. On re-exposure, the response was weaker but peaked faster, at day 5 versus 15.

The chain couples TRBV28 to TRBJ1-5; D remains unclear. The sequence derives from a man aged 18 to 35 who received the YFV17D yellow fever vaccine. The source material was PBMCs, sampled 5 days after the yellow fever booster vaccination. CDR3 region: CASSLSSSWKPQHF. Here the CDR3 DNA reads TGTGCCAGCAGTTTAAGTTCCTCCTGGAAGCCCCAGCATTTT.